This T cell receptor (beta chain) emerged from a study of Graves' ophthalmopathy and Graves' hyperthyroidism. At the level of the study: Ahead of any treatment, peripheral blood was obtained at the initial diagnosis. Study-level results: Ophthalmopathy cases were distinguished from stable hyperthyroidism by a 13-signature model, reaching around 88% sensitivity and approximately 83% specificity.

Amplification from RNA transcripts yielded the TCR beta CDR3 regions. RT-PCR in the first round used HTBI primers; a second-round multiplex PCR followed. TCRdb passed the multiplex PCR reads through MiXCR, listing each CDR3 protein once. The sample has about 220,000 distinct CDR3 sequences, around a fifth seen once. As regards this clonotype: Antigen: not known.

Ophthalmopathy donors showed moderate-to-severe activity, CAS ≥3, NOSPECS ≥4 and a duration under 3 months. Orbital computed tomography and thyroid ultrasound, along with TRAb, serum thyroxine and clinical symptoms, underpinned diagnosis. Germline CDR1 reads MNHNS; CDR2 reads SASEGT. The CDR3 consists of 16 residues. Trimming took off 8 bases at V and 8 bases at J, with 22 bases between the two ends. V gene TRBV6-1 combines with J gene TRBJ1-6; D is perhaps TRBD1 (5 bases). The sequenced material came from peripheral blood. The receptor was derived from a woman aged 50 to 60 with Graves' ophthalmopathy. The CDR3: CASSPLQGLGDSPLHF. The CDR3, as DNA: TGTGCCAGCTCCCCCCTGCAGGGACTAGGGGATTCACCCCTCCACTTT.